This TCR beta chain was recovered during a study of tumor-infiltrating lymphocytes in primary liver carcinoma. About the research overall: Stage T1-T3 N0M0 tumors spanned about 4.2 to 10 cm. General study points: Among the pair types, tumor region pairs showed more overlap than tumor-adjacent and tumor-blood pairs. The study found a significantly higher top-250-clone fraction in tumors than in blood (p = 0.039). Only about 8-25% of top clones were detected in all five tumor regions.

Between the trimmed V and J ends, which lost 11 bases and 9 bases, there was a span of 17 bases. Germline V CDR1 and CDR2: PRHDT, FYEKMQ (reference sequence). The CDR3 is 12 residues long. Comments on this clonotype: Its antigen is still unknown.

From approximately 530 ng of total RNA, TCR beta-specific cDNA was reverse-transcribed using a constant-region primer. Researchers made the TCR beta libraries by running three nested multiplex PCR rounds with slightly modified ARM-PCR. Running nine to ten cycles apiece, the first two PCR rounds relied on TRBV1-TRBV30 forward primers together with a C-beta reverse primer. In TCRdb, the multiplex PCR reads were re-called with MiXCR into one record per CDR3 protein. Of around 70,000 distinct CDR3 sequences in the sample, almost 70% were seen once. From unsorted bulk tissue weighing about 20-31 mg, DNA and RNA were co-extracted.

Sequencing was performed on liver tumor tissue from sampling region 4. Subset denoted: tumor region T4, right-lateral pole. J is TRBJ2-1 and V is TRBV13, with D perhaps matching TRBD1 or TRBD2 (5 bases each). This sequence was found in a man in his forties or fifties with primary liver carcinoma and hepatitis B virus infection. This chain's CDR3 is CACCLEGSEQFF. DNA of the CDR3: TGTGCCTGCTGCTTAGAGGGGTCTGAGCAGTTCTTC. Full variable domain (outside the CDR3, taken from reference TRBV13 and TRBJ2-1): AAGVIQSPRHLIKEKRETATLKCYPIPRHDTVYWYQQGPGQDPQFLISFYEKMQSDKGSIPDRFSAQQFSDYHSELNMSSLELGDSALYFCACCLEGSEQFFGPGTRLTVL.